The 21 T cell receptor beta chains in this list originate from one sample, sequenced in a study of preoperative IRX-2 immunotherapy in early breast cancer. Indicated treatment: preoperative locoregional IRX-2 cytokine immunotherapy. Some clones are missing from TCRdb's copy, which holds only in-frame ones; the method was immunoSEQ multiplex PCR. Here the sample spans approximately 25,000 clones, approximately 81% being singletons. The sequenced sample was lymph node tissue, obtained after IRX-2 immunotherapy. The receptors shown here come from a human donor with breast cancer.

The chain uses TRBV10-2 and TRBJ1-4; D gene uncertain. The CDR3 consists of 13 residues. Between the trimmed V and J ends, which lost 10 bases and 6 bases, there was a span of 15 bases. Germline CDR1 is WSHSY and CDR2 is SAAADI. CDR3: CATRDRAYEKLFF. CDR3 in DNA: TGCGCCACCAGAGACCGTGCCTATGAAAAACTGTTTTTT.

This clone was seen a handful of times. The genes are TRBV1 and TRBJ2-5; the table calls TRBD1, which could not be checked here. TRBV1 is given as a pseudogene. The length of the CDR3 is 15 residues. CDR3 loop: CASSHWGQGKETQYF. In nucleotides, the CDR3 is TGCGCCAGCAGCCATTGGGGACAGGGGAAAGAGACCCAGTACTTC.

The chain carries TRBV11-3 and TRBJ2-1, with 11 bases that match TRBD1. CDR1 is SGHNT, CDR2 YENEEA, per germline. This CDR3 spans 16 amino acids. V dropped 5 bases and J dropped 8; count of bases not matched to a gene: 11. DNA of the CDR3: TGTGCCAGCAGCCAGGGACAGGGGGATCTTAGAGATGAGCAGTTCTTC. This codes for CASSQGQGDLRDEQFF.

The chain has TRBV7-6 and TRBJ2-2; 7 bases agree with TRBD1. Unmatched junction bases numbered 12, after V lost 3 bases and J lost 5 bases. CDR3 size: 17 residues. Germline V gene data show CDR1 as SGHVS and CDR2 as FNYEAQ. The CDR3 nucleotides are TGTGCCAGCAGCTTGGACCCCGGGACAGCGCGGACCGGGGAGCTGTTTTTT. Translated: CASSLDPGTARTGELFF.

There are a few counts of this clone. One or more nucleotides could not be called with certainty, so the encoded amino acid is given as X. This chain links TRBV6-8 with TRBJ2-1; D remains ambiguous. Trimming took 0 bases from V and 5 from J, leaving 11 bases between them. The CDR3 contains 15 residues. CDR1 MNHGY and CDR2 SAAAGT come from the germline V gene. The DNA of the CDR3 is TGTGCCAGCAGTTACTCTTATAGYGGTCACAATGAGCAGTTCTTC. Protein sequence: CASSYSYXGHNEQFF. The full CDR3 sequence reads CASSYSYSGHNEQFF.

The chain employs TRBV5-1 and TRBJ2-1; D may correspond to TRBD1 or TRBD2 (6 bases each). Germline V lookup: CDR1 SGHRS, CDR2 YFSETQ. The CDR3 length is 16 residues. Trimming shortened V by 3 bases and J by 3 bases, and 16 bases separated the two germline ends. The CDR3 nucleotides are TGCGCCAGCAGCTACGGAGGCGGGGACAACTACAATGAGCAGTTCTTC. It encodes CASSYGGGDNYNEQFF.

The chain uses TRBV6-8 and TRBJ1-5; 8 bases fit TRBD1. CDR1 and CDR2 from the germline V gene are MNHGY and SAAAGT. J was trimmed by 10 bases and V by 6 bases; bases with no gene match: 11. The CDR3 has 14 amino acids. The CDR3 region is CASRKDRASRPQHF. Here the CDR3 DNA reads TGTGCCAGCAGAAAGGACAGGGCGAGCCGACCCCAGCATTTT.

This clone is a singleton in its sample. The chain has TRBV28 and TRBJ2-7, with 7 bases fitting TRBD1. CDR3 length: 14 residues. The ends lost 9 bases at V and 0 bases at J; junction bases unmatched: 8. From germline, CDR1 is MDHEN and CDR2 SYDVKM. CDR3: CARKYGDSSYEQYF. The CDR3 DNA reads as TGTGCCAGGAAATATGGGGACAGCTCCTACGAGCAGTACTTC. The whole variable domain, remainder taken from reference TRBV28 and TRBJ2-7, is DVKVTQSSRYLVKRTGEKVFLECVQDMDHENMFWYRQDPGLGLRLIYFSYDVKMKEKGDIPEGYSVSREKKERFSLILESASTNQTSMYLCARKYGDSSYEQYFGPGTRLTVT.

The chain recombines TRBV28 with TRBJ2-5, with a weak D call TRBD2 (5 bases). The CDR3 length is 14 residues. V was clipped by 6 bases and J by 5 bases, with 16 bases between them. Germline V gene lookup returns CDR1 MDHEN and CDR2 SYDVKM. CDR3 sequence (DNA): TGTGCCAGCAGGTCCGCCGGGGTCGGGGAGACCCAGTACTTC. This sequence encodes CASRSAGVGETQYF.

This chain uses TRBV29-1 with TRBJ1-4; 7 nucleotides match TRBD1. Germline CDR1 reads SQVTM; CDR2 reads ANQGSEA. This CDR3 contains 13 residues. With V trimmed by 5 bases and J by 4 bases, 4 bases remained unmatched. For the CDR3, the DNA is TGCAGCGTTTCCGGGACAGTTAATGAAAAACTGTTTTTT. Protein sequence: CSVSGTVNEKLFF.

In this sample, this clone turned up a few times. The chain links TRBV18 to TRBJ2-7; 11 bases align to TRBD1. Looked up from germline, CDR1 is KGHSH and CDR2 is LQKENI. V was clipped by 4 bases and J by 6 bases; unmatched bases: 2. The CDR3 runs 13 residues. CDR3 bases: TGTGCCAGCTCACATGGGACAGGGGGCGAGCAGTACTTC. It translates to CASSHGTGGEQYF.

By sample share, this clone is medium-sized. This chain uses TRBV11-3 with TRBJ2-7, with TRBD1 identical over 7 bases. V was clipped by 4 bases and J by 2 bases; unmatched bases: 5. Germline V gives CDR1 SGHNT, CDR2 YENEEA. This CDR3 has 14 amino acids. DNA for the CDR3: TGTGCCAGCAGCTACAGGGGATCGGCCTACGAGCAGTACTTC. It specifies CASSYRGSAYEQYF.

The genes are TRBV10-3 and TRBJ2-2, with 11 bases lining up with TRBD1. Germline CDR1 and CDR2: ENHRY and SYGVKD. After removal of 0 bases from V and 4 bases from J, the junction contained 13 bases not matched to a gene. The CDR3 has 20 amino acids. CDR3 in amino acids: CAISESSECQDRGRTGELFF. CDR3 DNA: TGTGCCATCAGTGAGTCAAGCGAGTGTCAGGACAGGGGGCGCACCGGGGAGCTGTTTTTT.

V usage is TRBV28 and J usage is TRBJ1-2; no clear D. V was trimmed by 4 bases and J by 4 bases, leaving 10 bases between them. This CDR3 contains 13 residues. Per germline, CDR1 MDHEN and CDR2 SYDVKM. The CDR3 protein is CASSSAGVYGYTF. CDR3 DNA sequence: TGTGCCAGCAGTTCGGCCGGGGTCTATGGCTACACCTTC.

The CDR3 protein is CAWNGDRGDYGYTF. The CDR3 bases are TGTGCCTGGAACGGGGACAGGGGTGACTATGGCTACACCTTC. The V call is TRBV30, the J call TRBJ1-2; 10 nucleotides align to TRBD1. V shed 4 bases, J shed 3 bases, and the junction held 5 bases outside the gene matches. CDR1 and CDR2 (germline): GTSNPN, SVGIG (reference sequence). There are 14 residues in the CDR3.

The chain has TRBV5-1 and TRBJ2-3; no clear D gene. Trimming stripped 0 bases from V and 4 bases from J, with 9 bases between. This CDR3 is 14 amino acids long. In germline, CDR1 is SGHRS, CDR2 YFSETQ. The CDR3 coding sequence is TGCGCCAGCAGCTTGGAGGCGTCGTCAGATACGCAGTATTTT. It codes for CASSLEASSDTQYF.

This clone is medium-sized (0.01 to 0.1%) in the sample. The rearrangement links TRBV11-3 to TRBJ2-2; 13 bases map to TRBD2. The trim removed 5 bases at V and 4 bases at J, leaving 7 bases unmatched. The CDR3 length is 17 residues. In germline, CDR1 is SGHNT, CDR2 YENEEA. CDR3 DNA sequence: TGTGCCAGCAGCGCACGGACTAGCGGGAGAGGCACCGGGGAGCTGTTTTTT. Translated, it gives CASSARTSGRGTGELFF.

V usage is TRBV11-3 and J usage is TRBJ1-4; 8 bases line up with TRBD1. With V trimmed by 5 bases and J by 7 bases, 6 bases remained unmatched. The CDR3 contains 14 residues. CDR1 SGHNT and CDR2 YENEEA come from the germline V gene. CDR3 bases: TGTGCCAGCAGCGCGACAGGGGTTAGTGAAAAACTGTTTTTT. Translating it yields CASSATGVSEKLFF.

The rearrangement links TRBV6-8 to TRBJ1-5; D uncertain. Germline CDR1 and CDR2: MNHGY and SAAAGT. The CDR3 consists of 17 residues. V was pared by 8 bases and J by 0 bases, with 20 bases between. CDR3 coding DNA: TGTGCCAGCCGACTGACCCCCACGCTGGATAGCAATCAGCCCCAGCATTTT. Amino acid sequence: CASRLTPTLDSNQPQHF.

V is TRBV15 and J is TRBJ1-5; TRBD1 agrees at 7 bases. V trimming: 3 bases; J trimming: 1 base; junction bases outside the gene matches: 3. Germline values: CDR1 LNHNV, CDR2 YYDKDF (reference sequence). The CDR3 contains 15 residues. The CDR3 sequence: CATSSRTGSNQPQHF. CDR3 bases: TGTGCCACCAGCAGTAGGACAGGAAGCAATCAGCCCCAGCATTTT.

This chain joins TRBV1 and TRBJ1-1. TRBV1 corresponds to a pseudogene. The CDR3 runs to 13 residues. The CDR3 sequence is CASSYGRHTEAFF. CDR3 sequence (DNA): TGCGCCAGCAGCTACGGACGACACACTGAAGCTTTCTTT.